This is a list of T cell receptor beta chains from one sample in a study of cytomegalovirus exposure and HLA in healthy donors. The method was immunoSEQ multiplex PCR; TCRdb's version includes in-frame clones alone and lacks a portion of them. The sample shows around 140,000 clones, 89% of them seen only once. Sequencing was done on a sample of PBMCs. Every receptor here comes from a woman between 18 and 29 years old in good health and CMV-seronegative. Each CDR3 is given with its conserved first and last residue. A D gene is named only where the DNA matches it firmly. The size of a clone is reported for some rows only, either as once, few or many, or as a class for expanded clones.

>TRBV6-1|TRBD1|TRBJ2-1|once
TGTGCCAGCAGTGGACAGGGAATCATCTCCTACAATGAGCAGTTCTTC
CASSGQGIISYNEQFF
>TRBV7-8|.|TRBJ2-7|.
TGTGCCAGCAGCTTAGCCAGGACCTACGAGCAGTACTTC
CASSLARTYEQYF
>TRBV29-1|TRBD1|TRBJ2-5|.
TGCAGCGTTGTGAGGGACAGGGCTTCCCAAGAGACCCAGTACTTC
CSVVRDRASQETQYF
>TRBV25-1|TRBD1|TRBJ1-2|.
TGTGCCAGCAGTGAAGGAATGGTGGGCAGGGGGCTCGTAGGCTACACCTTC
CASSEGMVGRGLVGYTF
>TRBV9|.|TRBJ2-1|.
TGTGCCAGCAGCGGTGTCAGAACCTACAATGAGCAGTTCTTC
CASSGVRTYNEQFF
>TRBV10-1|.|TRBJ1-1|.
TGCGCCAGCAGGGACAGTACTGGAACTGAAGCTTTCTTT
CASRDSTGTEAFF
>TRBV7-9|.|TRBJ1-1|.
TGTGCCAGCAGTTTGGGCCAGGCTGAAGCTTTCTTT
CASSLGQAEAFF
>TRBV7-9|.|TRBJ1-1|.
TGTGCCAGCTCTGTACGGACTGAAGCTTTCTTT
CASSVRTEAFF
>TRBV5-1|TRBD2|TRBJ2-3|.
TGCGCCAGCGGGGAGGGGAGAGCGGTAGATACGCAGTATTTT
CASGEGRAVDTQYF
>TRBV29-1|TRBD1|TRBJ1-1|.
TGCAGCGCCAACCCGGGACAGGGGAACACTGAAGCTTTCTTT
CSANPGQGNTEAFF
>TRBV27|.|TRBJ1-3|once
TGTGCCAGCAGTTATCAGGGTTCTTCTGGAAACACCATATATTTT
CASSYQGSSGNTIYF
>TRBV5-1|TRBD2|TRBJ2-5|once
TGCGCCAGCCAGAAAGCCATACTAGCGACAGAAGAGACCCAGTACTTC
CASQKAILATEETQYF
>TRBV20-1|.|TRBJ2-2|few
TGCAGTGCTAGACACGGGGAGCTGTTTTTT
CSARHGELFF
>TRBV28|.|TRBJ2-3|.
TGTGCCAGCAGTCGCGGCCTCGGGACAGATACGCAGTATTTT
CASSRGLGTDTQYF
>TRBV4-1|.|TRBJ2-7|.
TGCGCCAGCAGCCCCCCATCGGGCAGGGCCCCCTACGAGCAGTACTTC
CASSPPSGRAPYEQYF
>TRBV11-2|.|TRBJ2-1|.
TGTGCCAGCAGCTCAAGTGGTCTTTGGGGAGTGGGATACAATGAGCAGTTCTTC
CASSSSGLWGVGYNEQFF
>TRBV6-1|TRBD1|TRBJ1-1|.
TGTGCCAGCAGTGAACCGGGACAGGGTTTCGGAACTGAAGCTTTCTTT
CASSEPGQGFGTEAFF
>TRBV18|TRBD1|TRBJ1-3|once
TGTGCCAGCTCACTAAACGACAGGGCCAGTGGAAACACCATATATTTT
CASSLNDRASGNTIYF
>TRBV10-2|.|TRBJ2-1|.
TGCGCCAGCAGTGTGTCTTACAGATCGGATGAGCAGTTCTTC
CASSVSYRSDEQFF
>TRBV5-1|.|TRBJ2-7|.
TGCGCCAGCAGCTTGAACCCAGGTACCTACGAGCAGTACTTC
CASSLNPGTYEQYF
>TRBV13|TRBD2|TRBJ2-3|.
TGTGCCAGCAGCTTAGGCGTACTAGCGAGCACAGATACGCAGTATTTT
CASSLGVLASTDTQYF
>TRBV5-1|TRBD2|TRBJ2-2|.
TGCGCCAGCGTCGGGGGGAGTCTCACCGGGGAGCTGTTTTTT
CASVGGSLTGELFF
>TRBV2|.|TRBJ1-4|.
TGTGCCAGCAGTGACAGAACAACTAATGAAAAACTGTTTTTT
CASSDRTTNEKLFF
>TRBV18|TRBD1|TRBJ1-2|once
TGTGCCAGCTCATCGGACAGGTCGGCCTATGGCTACACCTTC
CASSSDRSAYGYTF
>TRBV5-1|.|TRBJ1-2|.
TGCGCCAGCAGCTTGCGGGGAGACTATGGCTACACCTTC
CASSLRGDYGYTF
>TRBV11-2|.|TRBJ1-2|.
TGTGCCAGCAGCCCATCAGGGGTCCAATTCTTC
CASSPSGVQFF
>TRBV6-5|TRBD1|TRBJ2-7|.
TGTGCCAGTTACCGGGACAGGGGTGGCGAGCAGTACTTC
CASYRDRGGEQYF
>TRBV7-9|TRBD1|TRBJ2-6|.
TGTGCCAGCAGCGTAGCAACGGGACAGGGCTCTGGGGCCAACGTCCTGACTTTC
CASSVATGQGSGANVLTF
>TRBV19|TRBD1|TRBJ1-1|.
TGTGCCAGCAGGCGACAGGGAAGTACTGAAGCTTTCTTT
CASRRQGSTEAFF
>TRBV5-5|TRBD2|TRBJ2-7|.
TGTGCCAGCAGCTTGATGATTTCGGGAGGAATACCTCGCGAGCAGTACTTC
CASSLMISGGIPREQYF
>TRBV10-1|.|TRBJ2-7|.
TGCGCCAGCAGTCCTAGCGTGTCAGGGTTGCAGTACTTC
CASSPSVSGLQYF
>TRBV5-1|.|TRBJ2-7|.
TGCGCCAGCAGCTTGGGAGCCCCAGCGGGCCTATCCGAGCAGTACTTC
CASSLGAPAGLSEQYF
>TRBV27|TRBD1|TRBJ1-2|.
TGTGCCAGCAGTTTGGGACAGCTCTATGGCTACACCTTC
CASSLGQLYGYTF
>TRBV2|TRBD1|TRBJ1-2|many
TGTGCCAGCGGGGGACAGGGTCCCCTCTTC
CASGGQGPLF
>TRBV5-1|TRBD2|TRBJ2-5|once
TGCGCCAGCTTCGCAGGGACTCAGGGCGGGGGTTACCAAGAGACCCAGTACTTC
CASFAGTQGGGYQETQYF
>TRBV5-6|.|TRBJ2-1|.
TGTGCCAGCAGCTTCGCTACTAGAGCCCACTCCTACAATGAGCAGTTCTTC
CASSFATRAHSYNEQFF
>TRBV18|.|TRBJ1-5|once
TGTGCCAGCTCACCCACGGAGGTGACCCCACTAACCGGCCAGCCCCAGCATTTT
CASSPTEVTPLTGQPQHF
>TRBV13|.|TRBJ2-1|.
TGTGCCAGCAGACTTAGAATGGGGTTTGACAGCTCCTACAATGAGCAGTTCTTC
CASRLRMGFDSSYNEQFF
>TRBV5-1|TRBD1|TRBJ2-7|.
TGCGCCAGCAGAAAAGACAGGGGAAGGGGAAACGAGCAGTACTTC
CASRKDRGRGNEQYF
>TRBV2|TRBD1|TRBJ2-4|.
TGTGCCAGCAGTGGACGACAGGGAATAAACATTCAGTACTTC
CASSGRQGINIQYF
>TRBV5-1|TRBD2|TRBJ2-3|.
TGCGCCAGCTCCTCGCGGGGGATTAGCACAGATACGCAGTATTTT
CASSSRGISTDTQYF
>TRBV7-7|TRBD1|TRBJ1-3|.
TGTGCCAGCAGCCGAGACAGGGGAGGCGGAAACACCATATATTTT
CASSRDRGGGNTIYF
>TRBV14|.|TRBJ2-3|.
TGTGCCAGCAGCCAACTCACAGATACGCAGTATTTT
CASSQLTDTQYF
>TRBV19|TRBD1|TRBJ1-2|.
TGTGCCAGTAGAGGACAGGGGGTAAGCTATGGCTACACCTTC
CASRGQGVSYGYTF
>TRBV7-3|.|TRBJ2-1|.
TGTGCCAGCAGCCGCCGGACTGGGGACTCCTACAATGAGCAGTTCTTC
CASSRRTGDSYNEQFF
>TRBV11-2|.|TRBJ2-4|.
TGTGCCAGCAGCTACAAGTCCTCAGGAAGGTGGAACATTCAGTACTTC
CASSYKSSGRWNIQYF
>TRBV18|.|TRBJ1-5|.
TGTGCCAGCTCCCAAAGCAGGGAGGATCAGCCCCAGCATTTT
CASSQSREDQPQHF
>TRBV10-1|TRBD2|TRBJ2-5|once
TGCGCCAGCAGTGAGTTCAGCGGGGTAACTCAAGAGACCCAGTACTTC
CASSEFSGVTQETQYF
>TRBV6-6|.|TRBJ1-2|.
TGTGCCAGCAGTTACGCGGGATCATCCTATGGCTACACCTTC
CASSYAGSSYGYTF
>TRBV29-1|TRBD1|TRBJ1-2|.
TGCAGCGTGGGACAGGATTATGGCTACACCTTC
CSVGQDYGYTF
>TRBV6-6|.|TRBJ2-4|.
TGTGCCAGCAGTGGGTATGGAGGGAACATTCAGTACTTC
CASSGYGGNIQYF
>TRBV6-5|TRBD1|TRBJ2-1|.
TGTGCCAGCAGTTACGGCAGCACAGGGGGGAAGAATGAGCAGTTCTTC
CASSYGSTGGKNEQFF
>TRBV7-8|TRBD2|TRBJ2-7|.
TGTGCCAGCAGCTTAGGAGCTAGCGGGGGGCCCGCTACTCTCTACGAGCAGTACTTC
CASSLGASGGPATLYEQYF
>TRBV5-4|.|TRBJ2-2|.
TGTGCCAGCAGCTTGCCGGTAGCGAACACCGGGGAGCTGTTTTTT
CASSLPVANTGELFF
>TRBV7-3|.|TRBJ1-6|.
TGTGCCAGCAAATCAGGGGATTCACCCCTCCACTTT
CASKSGDSPLHF
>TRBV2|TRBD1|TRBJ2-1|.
TGTGCCAGTGGGACAGGGGAAAGGGTTTACAATGAGCAGTTCTTC
CASGTGERVYNEQFF
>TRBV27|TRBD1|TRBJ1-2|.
TGTGCCAGCAGCCCCGGGACAGTCATTGGCTACACCTTC
CASSPGTVIGYTF
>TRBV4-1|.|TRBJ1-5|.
TGCGCCAGCAGCCAAGTCGGCAGGGGTAACAATCAGCCCCAGCATTTT
CASSQVGRGNNQPQHF
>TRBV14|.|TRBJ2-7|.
TGTGCCAGCAGCCAACAGAGAATGGCCAGGGGTGGCGAGCAGTACTTC
CASSQQRMARGGEQYF
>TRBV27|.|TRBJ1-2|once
TGTGCCAGCAGTTTAGAATGGCGGGCCCACTATGGCTACACCTTC
CASSLEWRAHYGYTF